This entry concerns a single T cell receptor (beta chain). Its target is unknown. The junction shows a germline mismatch at one end, possibly a read error. Germline V CDR1 and CDR2: SGHAT, FQDESV (reference sequence). The CDR3 contains 15 residues. It was with 60 Vbeta and 13 Jbeta primers that the PCR ran. Sequencing used immunoSEQ multiplex PCR; TCRdb keeps in-frame clones, though not all of them. The table has roughly 170,000 clones, approximately 82% seen once; the top ten hold around 1.5%. The record originates from a study of cytomegalovirus exposure and HLA in healthy donors. Turning to the study itself: One earlier analysis, a look at some 180 million T cells, found around 110 million unique TCR beta sequences.

Points from the study as a whole: Further analysis was carried out later, and it showed several of the most significant clusters appearing linked to common viral pathogens. Roughly uniform sequencing depth across donors was assumed, possibly incorrectly. A link between a missense DCLRE1C variant and TCR beta V- and J-gene trimming emerged from a later analysis.

The clonotype comes from a male donor in good health and CMV-seronegative. Material: PBMCs. The chain links TRBV11-1 to TRBJ1-2; TRBD1 agrees at 9 bases. The CDR3 loop reads CASSSSGTGKLGYIF. DNA for the CDR3: TGTGCCAGCAGCTCTTCCGGGACAGGGAAGCTTGGCTACATCTTC.